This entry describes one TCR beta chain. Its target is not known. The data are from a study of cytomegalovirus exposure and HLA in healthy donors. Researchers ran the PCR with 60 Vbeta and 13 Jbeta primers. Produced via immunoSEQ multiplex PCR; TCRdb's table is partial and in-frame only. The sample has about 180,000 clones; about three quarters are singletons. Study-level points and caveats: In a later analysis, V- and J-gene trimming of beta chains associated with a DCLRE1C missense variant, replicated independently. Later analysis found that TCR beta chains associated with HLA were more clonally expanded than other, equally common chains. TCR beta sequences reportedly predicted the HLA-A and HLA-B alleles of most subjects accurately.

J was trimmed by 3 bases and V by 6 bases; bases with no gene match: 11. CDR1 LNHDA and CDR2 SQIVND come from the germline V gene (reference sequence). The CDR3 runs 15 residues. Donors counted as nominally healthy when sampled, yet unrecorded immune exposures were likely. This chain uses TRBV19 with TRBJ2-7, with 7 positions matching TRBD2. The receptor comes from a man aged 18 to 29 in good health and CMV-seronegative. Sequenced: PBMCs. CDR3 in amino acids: CASRDWTGGNYEQYF. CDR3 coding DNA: TGTGCCAGTAGGGATTGGACCGGGGGGAACTACGAGCAGTACTTC.